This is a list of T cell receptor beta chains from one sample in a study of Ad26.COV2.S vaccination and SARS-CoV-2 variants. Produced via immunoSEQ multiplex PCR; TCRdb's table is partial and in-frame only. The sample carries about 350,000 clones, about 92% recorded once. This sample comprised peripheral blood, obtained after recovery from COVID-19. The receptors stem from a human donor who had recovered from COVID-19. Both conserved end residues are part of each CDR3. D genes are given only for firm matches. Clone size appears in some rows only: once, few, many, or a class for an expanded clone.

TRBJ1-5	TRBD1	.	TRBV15	TGTGCCACCAGCAGTTACAGGGGGCTCGGCAATCAGCCCCAGCATTTT	CATSSYRGLGNQPQHF
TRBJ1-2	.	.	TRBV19	TGTGCCAGTATTCCCCGCCAGGCCGCGGAGAGCCGAATTTACTATGGCTACACCTTC	CASIPRQAAESRIYYGYTF
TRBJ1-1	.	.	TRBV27	TGTGCCAGCAGTTTATGGGGAGGATTGAACACTGAAGCTTTCTTT	CASSLWGGLNTEAFF
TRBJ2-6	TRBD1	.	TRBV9	TGTGCCAGCAGCGTCGGGACAGGCCTGAGCTCTGGGGCCAACGTCCTGACTTTC	CASSVGTGLSSGANVLTF
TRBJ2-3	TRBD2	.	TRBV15	TGTGCCACCAGCAGAGATACCGTCCTAGCGGGGGGCACAGATACGCAGTATTTT	CATSRDTVLAGGTDTQYF
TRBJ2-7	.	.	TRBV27	TGTGCCAGCAGTTTAGGAGACAGTCGGTTGGGCGAGCAGTACTTC	CASSLGDSRLGEQYF
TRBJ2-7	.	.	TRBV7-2	TGTGCCAGCAGCTTAGAGGGGTTAGTTCTGTACGAGCAGTACTTC	CASSLEGLVLYEQYF
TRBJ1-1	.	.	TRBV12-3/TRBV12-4	TGTGCCAGCAGTTTAGGGGGGGACCCTTTTTTT	CASSLGGDPFF
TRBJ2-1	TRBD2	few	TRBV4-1	TGCGCCAGCAGACCCAGCGGGGGGAAAGACAATGAGCAGTTCTTC	CASRPSGGKDNEQFF
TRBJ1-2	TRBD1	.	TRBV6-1	TGTGCCAGCAGAGAAGGGACAGGAGACAACTATGGCTACACCTTC	CASREGTGDNYGYTF
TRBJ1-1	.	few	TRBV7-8	TGTGCCAGCAGCTTGGGAACTGAAGCTTTCTTT	CASSLGTEAFF
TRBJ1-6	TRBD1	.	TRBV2	TGTGCCAGCAGTGCCCAACAGACAGGGACCCTCCACTTT	CASSAQQTGTLHF
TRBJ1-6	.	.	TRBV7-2	TGTGCCAGCAGCTTAGGGCCAGGGGACAATTCACCCCTCCACTTT	CASSLGPGDNSPLHF
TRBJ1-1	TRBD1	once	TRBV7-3	TGTGCCAGCAGTTGGACAGGGACCACTGAAGCTTTCTTT	CASSWTGTTEAFF
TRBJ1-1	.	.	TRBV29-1	TGCAGCGTTGGTGGTCTGGACGGGGTGAAGCCTGAAGCTTTCTTT	CSVGGLDGVKPEAFF
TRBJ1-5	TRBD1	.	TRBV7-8	TGTGCCAGCAGCACGGACAGGGGGCCCCAGCCCCAGCATTTT	CASSTDRGPQPQHF
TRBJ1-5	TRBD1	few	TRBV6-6	TGTGCCAGCAGAGTGACAGGGGGCGCAGGGCAGCCCCAGCATTTT	CASRVTGGAGQPQHF
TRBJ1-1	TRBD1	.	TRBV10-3	TGTGCCATCAGTGACAGGGGGCCGAACACTGAAGCTTTCTTT	CAISDRGPNTEAFF
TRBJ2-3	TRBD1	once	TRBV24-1	TGTGCCACCAGTGATCCGACAGGGGTTGCAGATACGCAGTATTTT	CATSDPTGVADTQYF
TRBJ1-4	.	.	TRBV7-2	TGTGCCAGCAGCGATGGGCCCCGGAGTAATGAAAAACTGTTTTTT	CASSDGPRSNEKLFF
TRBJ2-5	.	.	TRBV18	TGTGCCAGCTCACCCTTGGGAGAGACCCAGTACTTC	CASSPLGETQYF
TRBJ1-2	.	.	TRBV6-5	TGTGCCAGCAGTTATGATGACAGTTCCTATGGCTACACCTTC	CASSYDDSSYGYTF
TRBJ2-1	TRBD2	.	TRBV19	TGTGCCAGTAGTTGGACTAGCGGTTACGGGCGGGTAGATGAGCAGTTCTTC	CASSWTSGYGRVDEQFF
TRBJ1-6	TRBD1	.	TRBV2	TGTGCCAGATCTGGACAGGGCAATGTTAATTCACCCCTCCACTTT	CARSGQGNVNSPLHF
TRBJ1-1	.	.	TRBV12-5	TGTGCTAGTGGTTTCGATCCGTCTGAAGCTTTCTTT	CASGFDPSEAFF
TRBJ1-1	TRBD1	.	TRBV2	TGTGCCAGCAGTCCCCCGACAGGGGGTCTTAGCACTGAAGCTTTCTTT	CASSPPTGGLSTEAFF
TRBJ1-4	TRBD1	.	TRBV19	TGTGCCAGTAGGCGGACAGGGGTTTGGGCATTGAATGAAAAACTGTTTTTT	CASRRTGVWALNEKLFF
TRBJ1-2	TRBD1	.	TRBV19	TGTGCCAGTAGTATCGATCGGGACAGGGACTATGGCTACACCTTC	CASSIDRDRDYGYTF
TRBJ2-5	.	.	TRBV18	TGTGCCAGCTCAACAGACACTCAAGAGACCCAGTACTTC	CASSTDTQETQYF
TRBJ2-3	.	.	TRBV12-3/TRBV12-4	TGTGCCAGCAGTTTTGACCGTGCAGATACGCAGTATTTT	CASSFDRADTQYF
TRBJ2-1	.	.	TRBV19	TGTGCCTCCTCACCGGGTGGGGCCGATAATGAGCAGTTCTTC	CASSPGGADNEQFF